The clone carrying this TCR beta chain was picked up a small number of times. Its antigen is unknown. CD4+ T cells from unexposed donors were obtained before the COVID-19 pandemic (2011-2018). CD4+ T cells were isolated from the cells after around 10 days of culture. This record comes from a study of CD4 T cells in relation to SARS-CoV-2 and coronaviruses. About the research overall: PBMCs were cultured with antigen for roughly 10 days before TCR beta sequencing. Negative control cultures got HIV-1 Nef peptides or no peptide.

Study observations and caveats: Each donor contributed either pre-pandemic or post-infection samples, not both. Crossreactive clones expanded significantly less to SARS-CoV-2 than monoreactive clones.

The data were produced by immunoSEQ multiplex PCR, yet TCRdb's version contains in-frame clones alone and is incomplete. This table has just under 30,000 clones, around 72% appearing once. Sequencing was performed on CD4+ T cells from PBMCs, cultured in vitro. This clonotype was obtained from a human donor in good health.

This CDR3 reads CASSYSGGPAAEQYF. The CDR3 DNA sequence: TGTGCCAGCAGTTACTCAGGAGGACCAGCCGCCGAGCAGTACTTC. The chain recombines TRBV6-5 with TRBJ2-7; TRBD2 might be the D (5 bases). Germline V gives CDR1 MNHEY, CDR2 SVGAGI. V was cut by 0 bases and J by 6 bases, with 15 bases left in between. The CDR3 has 15 amino acids.